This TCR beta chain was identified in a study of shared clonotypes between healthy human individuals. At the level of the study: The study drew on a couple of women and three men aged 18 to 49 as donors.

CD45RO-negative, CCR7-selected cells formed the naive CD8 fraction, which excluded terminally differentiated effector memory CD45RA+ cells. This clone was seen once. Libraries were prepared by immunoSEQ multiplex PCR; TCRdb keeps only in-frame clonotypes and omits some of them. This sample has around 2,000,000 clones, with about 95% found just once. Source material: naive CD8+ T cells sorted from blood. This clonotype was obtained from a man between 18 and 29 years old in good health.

The CDR3 DNA is TGTGCCAGCAGACGCGGGGCATCGGGGACTGAAGCTTTCTTT. The encoded protein is CASRRGASGTEAFF. V usage is TRBV5-4 and J usage is TRBJ1-1, with a tentative D call TRBD1 (5 bases). The CDR3 covers 14 residues. Trimming pared 5 bases from V and 5 bases from J, leaving 16 bases between. The germline gives CDR1 SGHNT, CDR2 YYREEE (reference sequence). The variable domain in full, with the rest retrieved from reference TRBV5-4 and TRBJ1-1, is ETGVTQSPTHLIKTRGQQVTLRCSSQSGHNTVSWYQQALGQGPQFIFQYYREEENGRGNFPPRFSGLQFPNYSSELNVNALELDDSALYLCASRRGASGTEAFFGQGTRLTVV.